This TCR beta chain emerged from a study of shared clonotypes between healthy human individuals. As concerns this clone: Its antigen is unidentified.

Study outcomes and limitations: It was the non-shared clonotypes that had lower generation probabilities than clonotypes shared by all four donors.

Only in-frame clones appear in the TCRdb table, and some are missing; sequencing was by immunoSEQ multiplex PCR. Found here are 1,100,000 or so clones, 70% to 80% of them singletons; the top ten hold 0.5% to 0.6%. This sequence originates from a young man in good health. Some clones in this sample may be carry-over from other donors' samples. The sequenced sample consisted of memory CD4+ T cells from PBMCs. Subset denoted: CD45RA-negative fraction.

The CDR3 DNA follows: TGTGCCAGCAGCCCAACTCAGGGGAACACTGAAGCTTTCTTT. Translated: CASSPTQGNTEAFF. The chain links TRBV2 to TRBJ1-1; tentatively, D is TRBD1 (5 bases). CDR1 SNHLY and CDR2 FYNNEI come from the germline V gene. Trimming took 6 bases from V and 1 from J, leaving 12 bases between them. The CDR3 sequence is 14 residues long.